A single sample is the source of the 12 T cell receptor beta chains below, sequenced in a study of blood T cell repertoires in COVID-19. Some clones are missing from TCRdb's copy, which holds only in-frame ones; the method was immunoSEQ multiplex PCR. The sample includes roughly 73,000 clones, 70% to 90% of them seen just once. The sample consisted of peripheral blood. The receptors originated from a man between 65 and 85 years old with active or convalescent COVID-19.

The chain is built from TRBV3-1 (or the pseudogene TRBV3-2) and TRBJ1-1, with a tentative D call TRBD1 (6 bases). CDR3 length: 15 residues. Germline lookup yields CDR1 LGHDT and CDR2 YNNKEL (reference sequence). Trimming removed 4 bases at V and 3 bases at J, with 15 bases between. Here the CDR3 DNA reads TGTGCCAGCAGCCTCAACTCTGGGGGCTACACTGAAGCTTTCTTT. Protein: CASSLNSGGYTEAFF.

The chain links TRBV6-4 to TRBJ2-2; the match to TRBD1 covers 9 bases. Germline trimming cut 5 bases from V and 7 bases from J; bases unmatched to any gene: 5. The V gene's germline CDR1 is MRHNA and CDR2 SNTAGT. The CDR3 loop spans 14 amino acids. In DNA, the CDR3 is TGTGCCAGCAGTAAACAGGGGGCGAGCGGGGAGCTGTTTTTT. Translating gives CASSKQGASGELFF.

The chain is built from TRBV30 and TRBJ2-1; perhaps TRBD2 as D (5 bases). V was trimmed by 3 bases and J by 7 bases, leaving 13 bases between them. This CDR3 has 13 amino acids. Germline V CDR1 and CDR2: GTSNPN, SVGIG (reference sequence). DNA of the CDR3: TGTGCCTGGAGCAGCGGCAGTGGGAATGAGCAGTTCTTC. It translates to CAWSSGSGNEQFF.

The DNA for the CDR3 is TGTGCCAGCAGTTACCGGGACAGCTCCGATGAAAAACTGTTTTTT. Translating gives CASSYRDSSDEKLFF. The chain couples TRBV6-6 to TRBJ1-4; 7 nucleotides line up with TRBD1. The CDR3 spans 15 residues. Looked up from germline, CDR1 is MNHNY and CDR2 is SVGAGI (reference sequence). The J segment lost 6 bases and the V segment lost 2 bases, leaving 6 bases of the junction unmatched.

V is TRBV5-1 and J is TRBJ2-5; the D gene is possibly TRBD2 (5 bases). V lost 4 bases and J lost 2, with 12 bases in between. CDR1 and CDR2 from the germline V gene are SGHRS and YFSETQ. The CDR3 covers 14 residues. DNA of the CDR3: TGCGCCAGCAGCCTAGTCGGGATGCAAGAGACCCAGTACTTC. It translates to CASSLVGMQETQYF.

The V call is TRBV15, the J call TRBJ1-2, with TRBD1 identical over 8 bases. The CDR3 runs 15 residues. The germline CDR1 and CDR2 sequences are LNHNV and YYDKDF (reference sequence). V lost 0 bases and J lost 8; bases outside the gene matches: 8. This CDR3 reads CATSRENRGDLGYTF. CDR3 DNA sequence: TGTGCCACCAGCAGAGAAAACAGGGGGGATCTCGGCTACACCTTC. The whole variable domain, filled in from reference TRBV15 and TRBJ1-2, reads DAMVIQNPRYQVTQFGKPVTLSCSQTLNHNVMYWYQQKSSQAPKLLFHYYDKDFNNEADTPDNFQSRRPNTSFCFLDIRSPGLGDTAMYLCATSRENRGDLGYTFGSGTRLTVV.

The chain combines TRBV6-6 with TRBJ2-5, with 7 nucleotides matching TRBD1. Germline V gene lookup returns CDR1 MNHNY and CDR2 SVGAGI (reference sequence). The ends lost 7 bases at V and 4 bases at J; junction bases unmatched: 6. This CDR3 has 13 residues. CDR3: CASTRTGPETQYF. The CDR3 DNA reads as TGTGCCAGCACTCGGACAGGACCAGAGACCCAGTACTTC.

The J gene is TRBJ1-2, the V gene TRBV20-1; D remains unclear. Trimming left V 4 bases short and J 8 bases short, with 8 bases between. This CDR3 has 10 residues. The germline V gene has CDR1 DFQATT and CDR2 SNEGSKA (reference sequence). The CDR3: CSATEDGYTF. DNA of the CDR3: TGCAGTGCTACGGAGGACGGCTACACCTTC.

This clone showed up just once. This chain uses TRBV27 with TRBJ1-6; the D is unclear. Trimming took off 4 bases at V and 6 bases at J, with 7 bases between the two ends. The V gene's germline CDR1 is MNHEY and CDR2 SMNVEV (reference sequence). This CDR3 comprises 13 residues. CDR3 coding DNA: TGTGCCAGCAGTTACGGAGTTAATTCACCCCTCCACTTT. This translates into CASSYGVNSPLHF.

The chain uses TRBV6-5 and TRBJ2-7; 8 bases agree with TRBD2. The CDR3 spans 15 residues. Germline loops: CDR1 MNHEY, CDR2 SVGAGI. Germline trimming cut 7 bases from V and 6 bases from J; bases unmatched to any gene: 14. The CDR3 is CASKSGSGSPGEQYF. DNA of the CDR3: TGTGCCAGCAAGAGCGGGAGTGGGTCCCCCGGCGAGCAGTACTTC.

The V and J genes are TRBV5-1 and TRBJ2-1, with 8 bases lining up with TRBD2. This CDR3 region has 15 residues. Unmatched junction bases numbered 11, after V lost 4 bases and J lost 8 bases. Germline values: CDR1 SGHRS, CDR2 YFSETQ. For the CDR3, the DNA is TGCGCCAGCAGCCTAGGACTAGCTTTTTTCGATGAGCAGTTCTTC. Translating gives CASSLGLAFFDEQFF.

V and J are TRBV24-1 and TRBJ2-2; maybe TRBD2 (5 bases). The CDR3 contains 14 residues. From germline, CDR1 is KGHDR and CDR2 SFDVKD. Trimming pared 4 bases from V and 8 bases from J, leaving 13 bases between. The CDR3 here is CATSDEREGGELFF. In DNA form, the CDR3 reads TGTGCCACCAGTGACGAGAGGGAAGGGGGGGAGCTGTTTTTT.